Listed below are T cell receptor beta chains from one sample, sequenced in a study of blood T cell repertoires in COVID-19. TCRdb's table, derived via immunoSEQ multiplex PCR, lists solely in-frame clones and lacks some. This sample carries 380,000 or so clones, approximately 88% of them seen once, and the ten largest clones take approximately 1%. The sample taken for sequencing was PBMCs or T cells enriched from blood (not recorded which). The receptors were sampled from a woman aged 25 to 39 with acute COVID-19. Both conserved end residues are part of each CDR3. The D gene is left open where the match is weak. Clone sizes are given selectively: once, few, many, or a class where the clone is expanded.

j_call: TRBJ1-1
d_call: NA
clone_size: NA
v_call: TRBV10-3
cdr3_aa: CAISESVEYTEAFF
cdr3_nt: TGTGCCATCAGTGAGTCGGTCGAGTACACTGAAGCTTTCTTT

j_call: TRBJ1-5
d_call: NA
clone_size: NA
v_call: TRBV2
cdr3_aa: CASSASNSNQPQHF
cdr3_nt: TGTGCCAGCAGTGCTAGCAATAGCAATCAGCCCCAGCATTTT

j_call: TRBJ2-2
d_call: NA
clone_size: NA
v_call: TRBV11-2
cdr3_aa: CASSQLRRELFF
cdr3_nt: TGTGCCAGCAGCCAATTGCGGAGGGAGCTGTTTTTT

j_call: TRBJ1-1
d_call: TRBD1
clone_size: NA
v_call: TRBV5-1
cdr3_aa: CASSRQGAENTEAFF
cdr3_nt: TGCGCCAGCAGTCGACAGGGGGCGGAGAACACTGAAGCTTTCTTT

j_call: TRBJ1-5
d_call: NA
clone_size: few
v_call: TRBV15
cdr3_aa: CATSLGQNQPQHF
cdr3_nt: TGTGCCACCAGCCTTGGACAGAATCAGCCCCAGCATTTT

j_call: TRBJ2-1
d_call: NA
clone_size: NA
v_call: TRBV5-1
cdr3_aa: CASADSPTGNEQFF
cdr3_nt: TGCGCCAGCGCGGACAGTCCCACCGGGAATGAGCAGTTCTTC

j_call: TRBJ1-2
d_call: NA
clone_size: NA
v_call: TRBV11-2
cdr3_aa: CASSPSTGIDGYTF
cdr3_nt: TGTGCCAGCAGTCCATCGACAGGCATAGATGGCTACACCTTC

j_call: TRBJ2-7
d_call: NA
clone_size: NA
v_call: TRBV6-5
cdr3_aa: CASRQTQGSYEQYF
cdr3_nt: TGTGCCAGCAGGCAAACGCAGGGGTCCTACGAGCAGTACTTC

j_call: TRBJ2-3
d_call: TRBD2
clone_size: NA
v_call: TRBV7-7
cdr3_aa: CASSFNPRTWGTRDTDTQYF
cdr3_nt: TGTGCCAGCAGCTTTAACCCTCGGACGTGGGGGACTAGGGACACAGATACGCAGTATTTT

j_call: TRBJ1-6
d_call: TRBD1
clone_size: NA
v_call: TRBV6-1
cdr3_aa: CASSAIPGTASYNSPLHF
cdr3_nt: TGTGCCAGCAGTGCCATACCGGGGACAGCCTCCTATAATTCACCCCTCCACTTT

j_call: TRBJ1-5
d_call: NA
clone_size: once
v_call: TRBV21-1
cdr3_aa: CASSKAGQYDQPQHF
cdr3_nt: TGTGCCAGCAGCAAAGCCGGACAGTACGATCAGCCCCAGCATTTT

j_call: TRBJ1-5
d_call: TRBD1
clone_size: NA
v_call: TRBV18
cdr3_aa: CASSADRDQPQHF
cdr3_nt: TGTGCCAGCTCAGCGGACAGGGATCAGCCCCAGCATTTT

j_call: TRBJ2-2
d_call: TRBD1
clone_size: once
v_call: TRBV5-1
cdr3_aa: CASSFSGGLTGELFF
cdr3_nt: TGCGCCAGCAGCTTTTCAGGGGGCTTAACCGGGGAGCTGTTTTTT

j_call: TRBJ2-7
d_call: NA
clone_size: NA
v_call: TRBV13
cdr3_aa: CASSSTTRREQYF
cdr3_nt: TGTGCCAGCAGCTCCACGACTAGACGGGAGCAGTACTTC

j_call: TRBJ2-7
d_call: NA
clone_size: NA
v_call: TRBV27
cdr3_aa: CASSLGGIGTGEQYF
cdr3_nt: TGTGCCAGCAGTTTAGGGGGCATCGGGACCGGCGAGCAGTACTTC

j_call: TRBJ2-2
d_call: TRBD1
clone_size: NA
v_call: TRBV18
cdr3_aa: CASSIQGAAAGELFF
cdr3_nt: TGTGCCAGCTCAATACAGGGGGCGGCCGCCGGGGAGCTGTTTTTT

j_call: TRBJ1-1
d_call: TRBD1
clone_size: NA
v_call: TRBV2
cdr3_aa: CASSETGTAEAFF
cdr3_nt: TGTGCCAGCAGTGAAACCGGGACAGCTGAAGCTTTCTTT

j_call: TRBJ2-4
d_call: TRBD2
clone_size: NA
v_call: TRBV27
cdr3_aa: CASSSRGGAAAKNIQYF
cdr3_nt: TGTGCCAGCAGTTCCCGCGGGGGGGCCGCGGCCAAAAACATTCAGTACTTC

j_call: TRBJ1-2
d_call: NA
clone_size: few
v_call: TRBV7-2
cdr3_aa: CASTSGIQVYGYTF
cdr3_nt: TGTGCCAGCACCTCTGGAATTCAGGTTTATGGCTACACCTTC

j_call: TRBJ1-3
d_call: NA
clone_size: NA
v_call: TRBV25-1
cdr3_aa: CASSEFGGAAAGNTIYF
cdr3_nt: TGTGCCAGCAGTGAATTTGGGGGGGCAGCGGCTGGAAACACCATATATTTT

j_call: TRBJ1-1
d_call: NA
clone_size: NA
v_call: TRBV29-1
cdr3_aa: CSVERENTEAFF
cdr3_nt: TGCAGCGTTGAGCGTGAGAACACTGAAGCTTTCTTT

j_call: TRBJ1-1
d_call: TRBD1
clone_size: NA
v_call: TRBV5-1
cdr3_aa: CASSLLGDRKNEAFF
cdr3_nt: TGCGCCAGCAGCCTGCTGGGGGACAGAAAAAATGAAGCTTTCTTT

j_call: TRBJ1-2
d_call: NA
clone_size: NA
v_call: TRBV15
cdr3_aa: CATSRDPRQHYGYTF
cdr3_nt: TGTGCCACCAGCAGAGACCCTCGACAGCACTATGGCTACACCTTC

j_call: TRBJ2-7
d_call: NA
clone_size: NA
v_call: TRBV12-3/TRBV12-4
cdr3_aa: CASAGGGDEQYF
cdr3_nt: TGTGCCAGCGCAGGAGGAGGGGACGAGCAGTACTTC

j_call: TRBJ1-1
d_call: NA
clone_size: few
v_call: TRBV21-1
cdr3_aa: CASSKAVTAGGGNTEAFF
cdr3_nt: TGTGCCAGCAGCAAAGCCGTTACGGCGGGTGGTGGGAACACTGAAGCTTTCTTT

j_call: TRBJ1-1
d_call: NA
clone_size: NA
v_call: TRBV7-3
cdr3_aa: CASSFQWNTEAFF
cdr3_nt: TGTGCCAGCAGCTTTCAGTGGAACACTGAAGCTTTCTTT

j_call: TRBJ1-4
d_call: NA
clone_size: NA
v_call: TRBV5-1
cdr3_aa: CASSLRGAEKLFF
cdr3_nt: TGCGCCAGCAGCTTGCGGGGGGCTGAAAAACTGTTTTTT

j_call: TRBJ2-2
d_call: NA
clone_size: NA
v_call: TRBV19
cdr3_aa: CASKGGGNTGELFF
cdr3_nt: TGTGCCAGTAAAGGCGGTGGGAACACCGGGGAGCTGTTTTTT

j_call: TRBJ1-1
d_call: NA
clone_size: NA
v_call: TRBV23-1
cdr3_aa: CASSQYYAGADTEAFF
cdr3_nt: TGCGCCAGCAGTCAATACTATGCGGGGGCCGACACTGAAGCTTTCTTT

j_call: TRBJ2-1
d_call: NA
clone_size: NA
v_call: TRBV7-9
cdr3_aa: CASSLGLVQGGNEQFF
cdr3_nt: TGTGCCAGCAGCTTAGGGTTGGTCCAGGGAGGCAATGAGCAGTTCTTC

j_call: TRBJ2-7
d_call: TRBD2
clone_size: NA
v_call: TRBV4-3
cdr3_aa: CASSRSTSGGYEQYF
cdr3_nt: TGCGCCAGCAGCCGGTCGACTAGCGGGGGCTACGAGCAGTACTTC

j_call: TRBJ2-3
d_call: NA
clone_size: NA
v_call: TRBV5-5
cdr3_aa: CASSFVAAPPGDTQYF
cdr3_nt: TGTGCCAGCAGTTTTGTAGCAGCCCCTCCTGGTGATACGCAGTATTTT